This is a list of T cell receptor beta chains from one sample in a study of blood T cell repertoires in COVID-19. Only in-frame clones appear in the TCRdb table, and some are missing; sequencing was by immunoSEQ multiplex PCR. The data show some 220,000 clones, 75% to 85% seen once. The material sequenced was peripheral blood. The receptors shown here come from a young woman with COVID-19, enrolled during active disease. CDR3s include the opening cysteine and the closing phenylalanine or tryptophan.

J	V	CDR3
TRBJ1-1	TRBV19	CASSINAGYSAEAFF
TRBJ1-2	TRBV10-2	CASSEASHYGYTF
TRBJ1-4	TRBV3-1/TRBV3-2	CASSHGGATGEKLFF
TRBJ2-3	TRBV9	CASSEKQDPRSTDTQYF
TRBJ2-3	TRBV9	CASSVAGGGTDTQYF
TRBJ2-2	TRBV28	CATLRQGGTGELFF
TRBJ2-3	TRBV6-2/TRBV6-3	CASSPVAGAPDTQYF
TRBJ2-1	TRBV6-5	CATSGDRLYNEQFF
TRBJ1-2	TRBV7-2	CASRLFQGSSNYGYTF
TRBJ1-2	TRBV10-3	CAISQDRTGGYTF
TRBJ1-6	TRBV9	CASSAGTGFASSSPLHF
TRBJ1-2	TRBV2	CATRQGYYGYTF
TRBJ2-7	TRBV12-3/TRBV12-4	CASSLGTGAEQYF
TRBJ1-3	TRBV11-2	CASSLVPRPGNTIYF
TRBJ1-1	TRBV2	CASTTGTGMNTEAFF
TRBJ1-2	TRBV28	CASSLSAGEHYGYTF
TRBJ2-3	TRBV6-5	CASSIPGADTQYF
TRBJ1-1	TRBV5-1	CASSPDRVSEAFF
TRBJ1-5	TRBV6-2/TRBV6-3	CASSSGQGIPYSNQPQHF
TRBJ2-7	TRBV5-4	CASSSPGTAYEQYF
TRBJ2-3	TRBV20-1	CSASPISGPDTQYF
TRBJ1-3	TRBV7-2	CASSLAGGSGNTIYF
TRBJ2-7	TRBV10-1	CASSEVGQLTSYEQYF
TRBJ2-7	TRBV11-1	CASSRGRAYEQYF
TRBJ2-1	TRBV10-2	CASSRSLAANNEQFF
TRBJ1-2	TRBV5-6	CASSLGSDFDYGYTF
TRBJ2-1	TRBV2	CASSEERYNEQFF
TRBJ1-6	TRBV27	CASSYRAYNSPLHF
TRBJ1-6	TRBV18	CASSPLQGAQDSPLHF
TRBJ1-1	TRBV7-8	CASSEMTGSNTEAFF
TRBJ2-2	TRBV5-6	CASSLGLSGASTGELFF
TRBJ2-2	TRBV19	CASSPPAGGRTGELFF
TRBJ2-3	TRBV30	CAWSPGLAGGPDTQYF
TRBJ2-6	TRBV7-8	CASSPGTGAGANVLTF
TRBJ1-1	TRBV3-1/TRBV3-2	CASSQDIVNTEAFF
TRBJ1-2	TRBV10-3	CAISESRANYGYTF
TRBJ1-2	TRBV6-2/TRBV6-3	CASRRGGIPYGYTF
TRBJ1-4	TRBV19	CASSRPSATNEKLFF
TRBJ1-3	TRBV2	CASSEGHPGGSGNTIYF
TRBJ2-1	TRBV9	CASSVEEYNEQFF
TRBJ1-2	TRBV7-9	CASSSGQVDTF
TRBJ2-1	TRBV7-2	CASSALITGVDEQFF
TRBJ2-6	TRBV28	CASSLLGGLTGANVLTF
TRBJ2-7	TRBV4-2	CASSQDTHSSYEQYF
TRBJ2-1	TRBV19	CASRTGYNEQFF
TRBJ2-7	TRBV6-5	CASSYRGRPHEQYF
TRBJ1-6	TRBV3-1/TRBV3-2	CASSQDAGLNSPLHF
TRBJ2-3	TRBV2	CASRGLAGDTDTQYF
TRBJ1-1	TRBV9	CASGMGPIEAFF
TRBJ1-1	TRBV19	CASTKPVTAEAFF
TRBJ1-2	TRBV4-2	CASLPGDSTNYGYTF
TRBJ1-1	TRBV5-5	CASSPSSTEAFF
TRBJ1-6	TRBV5-4	CASSSESSYNSPLHF
TRBJ2-5	TRBV7-3	CASSANGRMETQYF
TRBJ1-1	TRBV27	CASSSTGEGTEAFF
TRBJ2-2	TRBV7-6	CASSQQGAGELFF